The clone carrying this T cell receptor (beta chain) has more than one count but fewer than ten. TCRdb recomputed calls from the PCR reads with MiXCR, one row per CDR3 protein. Of 3,000 or so distinct CDR3 sequences detected, 65% appear once; the ten largest clones hold around 15%. The data belong to a study of CD4 and CD8 cells across lung adenocarcinoma regions. The patients had localized lung adenocarcinoma, a non-small cell subtype. The CDR3 has 14 amino acids. In germline, CDR1 is MNHEY, CDR2 SVGAGI. The receptor's source is a male donor with lung adenocarcinoma. The CD4 and CD8 labels of this study may be unreliable. The rearrangement uses TRBV6-5 and TRBJ2-5; the D call may be TRBD1 or TRBD2 (5 bases each). Near its end, the DNA agrees better with TRBJ2-7, so the J call may be wrong. What was sequenced was CD4+ T cells from the margin of a lung tumor. CDR3 sequence reads: CASSISGTRGEQYF. The DNA for the CDR3 is TGTGCCAGCAGTATCTCGGGGACCCGAGGCGAGCAGTACTTC.